This T cell receptor (beta chain) was sequenced for a study of CD8+ T cells in alopecia areata. Study-level background: The protocol delivered tofacitinib for 6 to 18 months, then withdrew it for 6 months. The SALT score measured affected scalp surface percentage in treated patients. Broader study findings: Throughout tofacitinib, many expanded lesional clones continued to persist in scalp and blood.

Treatment of the sample: oral pan-JAK inhibitor, 5-10 mg twice daily. CDR3 length: 14 residues. Germline assignment: CDR1 MNHEY and CDR2 SMNVEV (reference sequence). The ends were cut back, 5 bases at V and 2 bases at J, with 12 bases in the middle. Extraction of RNA preceded its reverse transcription into cDNA, which served as the sequencing template. TCRdb's table, derived via immunoSEQ multiplex PCR, lists solely in-frame clones and lacks some. This table has 100,000 to 150,000 clones, approximately 60% appearing once. To note about this clone: Its antigen remains unknown.

The J gene is TRBJ1-2, the V gene TRBV27; D is undetermined. The sequences come from CD4+ T cells sorted from blood, collected at week 4, from a patient treated with tofacitinib. The sequence was collected from a human donor with alopecia areata. The CDR3 sequence is CASSPYGRNYGYTF. CDR3 DNA: TGTGCCAGCAGTCCGTACGGACGGAACTATGGCTACACCTTC.